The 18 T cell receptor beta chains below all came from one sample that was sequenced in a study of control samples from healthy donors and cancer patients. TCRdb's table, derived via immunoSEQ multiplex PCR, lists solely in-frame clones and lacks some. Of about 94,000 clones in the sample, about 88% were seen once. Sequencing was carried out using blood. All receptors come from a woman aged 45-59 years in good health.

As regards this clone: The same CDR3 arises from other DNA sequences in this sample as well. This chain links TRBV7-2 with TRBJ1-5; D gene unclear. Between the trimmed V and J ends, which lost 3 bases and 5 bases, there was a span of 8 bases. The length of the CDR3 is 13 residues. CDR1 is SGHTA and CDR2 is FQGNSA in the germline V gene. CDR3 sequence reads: CASSLRGDQPQHF. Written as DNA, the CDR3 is TGTGCCAGCAGCTTGCGTGGAGATCAGCCCCAGCATTTT.

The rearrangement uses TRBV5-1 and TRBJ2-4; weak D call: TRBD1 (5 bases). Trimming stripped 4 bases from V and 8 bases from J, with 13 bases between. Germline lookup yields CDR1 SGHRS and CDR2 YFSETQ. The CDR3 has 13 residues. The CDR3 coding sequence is TGCGCCAGCAGCACGGACAACGCGGACATTCAGTACTTC. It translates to CASSTDNADIQYF.

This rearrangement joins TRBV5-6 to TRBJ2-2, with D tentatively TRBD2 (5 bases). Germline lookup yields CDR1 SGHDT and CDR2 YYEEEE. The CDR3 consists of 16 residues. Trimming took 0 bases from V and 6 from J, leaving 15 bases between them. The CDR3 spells CASSLAVGYGAGELFF. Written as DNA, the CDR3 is TGTGCCAGCAGCTTGGCCGTCGGATACGGGGCCGGGGAGCTGTTTTTT.

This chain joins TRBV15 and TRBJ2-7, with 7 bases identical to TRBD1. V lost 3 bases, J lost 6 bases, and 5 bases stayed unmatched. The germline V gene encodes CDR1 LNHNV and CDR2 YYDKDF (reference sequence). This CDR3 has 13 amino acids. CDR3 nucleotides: TGTGCCACCAGCAGGCCAGGGGGTTTCGAGCAGTACTTC. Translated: CATSRPGGFEQYF.

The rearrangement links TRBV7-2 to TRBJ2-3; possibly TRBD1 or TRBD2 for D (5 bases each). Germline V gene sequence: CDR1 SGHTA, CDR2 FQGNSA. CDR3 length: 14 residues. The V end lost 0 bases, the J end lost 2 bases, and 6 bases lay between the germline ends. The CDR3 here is CASSLAGTTDTQYF. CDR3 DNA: TGTGCCAGCAGCTTAGCTGGGACCACAGATACGCAGTATTTT.

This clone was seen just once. The CDR3 region has the DNA TGTGCCAGCAGCACCGATGCACAGGGGGCTAGCAATCAGCCCCAGCATTTT. Translating it yields CASSTDAQGASNQPQHF. V and J are TRBV5-8 and TRBJ1-5; TRBD1 matches 9 bases. V was clipped by 4 bases and J by 0 bases; unmatched bases: 8. The CDR3 has 17 amino acids. Germline V lookup: CDR1 SGHTS, CDR2 YDEGEE.

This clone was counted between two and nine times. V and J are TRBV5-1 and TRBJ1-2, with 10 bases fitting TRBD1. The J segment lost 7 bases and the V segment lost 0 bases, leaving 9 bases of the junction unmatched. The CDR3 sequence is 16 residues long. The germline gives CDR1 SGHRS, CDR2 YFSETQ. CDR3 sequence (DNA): TGCGCCAGCAGCTTGGCCGGATCCGGGACAGGGGCTGGCTACACCTTC. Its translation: CASSLAGSGTGAGYTF.

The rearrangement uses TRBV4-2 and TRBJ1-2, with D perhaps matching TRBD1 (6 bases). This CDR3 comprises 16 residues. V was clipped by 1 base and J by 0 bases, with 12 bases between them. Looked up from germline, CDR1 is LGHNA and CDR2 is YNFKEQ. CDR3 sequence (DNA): TGTGCCAGCAGCCAAGCCTGGACAGACCCTAACTATGGCTACACCTTC. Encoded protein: CASSQAWTDPNYGYTF.

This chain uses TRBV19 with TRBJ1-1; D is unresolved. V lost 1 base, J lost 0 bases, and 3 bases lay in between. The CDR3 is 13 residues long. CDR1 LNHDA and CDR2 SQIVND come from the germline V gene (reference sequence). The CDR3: CASSIVMNTEAFF. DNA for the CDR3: TGTGCCAGTAGTATAGTTATGAACACTGAAGCTTTCTTT.

The CDR3 is CASSPPERQETQYF. The DNA of the CDR3 is TGTGCCAGCTCACCACCGGAGAGACAAGAGACCCAGTACTTC. The chain couples TRBV18 to TRBJ2-5; D call uncertain. V lost 0 bases and J lost 2, with 7 bases in between. Looked up from germline, CDR1 is KGHSH and CDR2 is LQKENI. This CDR3 has 14 residues.

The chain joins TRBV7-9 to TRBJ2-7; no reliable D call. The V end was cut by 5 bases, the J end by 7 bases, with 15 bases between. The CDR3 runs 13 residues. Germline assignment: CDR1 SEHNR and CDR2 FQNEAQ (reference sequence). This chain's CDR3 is CASSPGSSLEQYF. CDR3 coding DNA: TGTGCCAGCAGCCCCGGGTCCTCCTTGGAGCAGTACTTC.

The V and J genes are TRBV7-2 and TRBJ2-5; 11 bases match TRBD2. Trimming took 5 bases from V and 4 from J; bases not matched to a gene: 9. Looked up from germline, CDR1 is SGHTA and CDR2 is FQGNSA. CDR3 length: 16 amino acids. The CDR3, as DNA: TGTGCCAGCAGCCGGGATAGCGGGAGGGCCAGAGAGACCCAGTACTTC. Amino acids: CASSRDSGRARETQYF.

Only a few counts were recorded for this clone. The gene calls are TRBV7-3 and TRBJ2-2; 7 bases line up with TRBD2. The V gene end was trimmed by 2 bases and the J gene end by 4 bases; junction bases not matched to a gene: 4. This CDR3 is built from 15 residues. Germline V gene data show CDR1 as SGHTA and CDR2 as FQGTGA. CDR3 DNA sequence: TGTGCCAGCAGCTTACGGTCGGGAGGCACCGGGGAGCTGTTTTTT. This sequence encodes CASSLRSGGTGELFF.

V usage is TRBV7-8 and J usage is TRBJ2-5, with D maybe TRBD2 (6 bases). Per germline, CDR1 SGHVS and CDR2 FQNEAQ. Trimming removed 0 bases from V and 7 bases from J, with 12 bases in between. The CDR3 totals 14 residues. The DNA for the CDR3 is TGTGCCAGCAGCTTAGCAATCGGTAGCGGGACCCAGTACTTC. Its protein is CASSLAIGSGTQYF.

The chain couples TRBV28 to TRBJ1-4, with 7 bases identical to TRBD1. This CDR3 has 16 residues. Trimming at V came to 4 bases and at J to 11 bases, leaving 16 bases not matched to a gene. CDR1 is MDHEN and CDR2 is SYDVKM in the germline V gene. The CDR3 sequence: CASSSLPDRERGKLFF. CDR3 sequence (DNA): TGTGCCAGCAGTTCCTTGCCTGACAGGGAACGGGGTAAACTGTTTTTT. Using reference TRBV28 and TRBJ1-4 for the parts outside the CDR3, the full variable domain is DVKVTQSSRYLVKRTGEKVFLECVQDMDHENMFWYRQDPGLGLRLIYFSYDVKMKEKGDIPEGYSVSREKKERFSLILESASTNQTSMYLCASSSLPDRERGKLFFGSGTQLSVL.

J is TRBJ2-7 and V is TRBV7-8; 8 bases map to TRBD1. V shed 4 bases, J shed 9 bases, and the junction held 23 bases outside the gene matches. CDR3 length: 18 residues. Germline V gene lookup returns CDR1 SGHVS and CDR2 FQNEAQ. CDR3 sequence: CASSSRTGTQRVLAGQYF. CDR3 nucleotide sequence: TGTGCCAGCAGCTCCCGGACAGGGACCCAGAGGGTTTTGGCGGGGCAGTACTTC.

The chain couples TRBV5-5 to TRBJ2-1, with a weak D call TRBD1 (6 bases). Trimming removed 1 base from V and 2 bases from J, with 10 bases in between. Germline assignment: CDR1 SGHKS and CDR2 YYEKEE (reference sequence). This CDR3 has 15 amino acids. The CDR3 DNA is TGTGCCAGCAGCTTGACAGGGACAACCTACAATGAGCAGTTCTTC. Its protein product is CASSLTGTTYNEQFF.

The CDR3 loop is CASSPTRSGNTIYF. CDR3 DNA: TGTGCCAGCAGCCCGACACGATCTGGAAACACCATATATTTT. J is TRBJ1-3 and V is TRBV6-2 or TRBV6-3; D is uncertain. The CDR3 sequence is 14 residues long. Germline V gene data show CDR1 as MNHEY and CDR2 as SVGEGT. Trimming took off 6 bases at V and 1 base at J, with 10 bases between the two ends.